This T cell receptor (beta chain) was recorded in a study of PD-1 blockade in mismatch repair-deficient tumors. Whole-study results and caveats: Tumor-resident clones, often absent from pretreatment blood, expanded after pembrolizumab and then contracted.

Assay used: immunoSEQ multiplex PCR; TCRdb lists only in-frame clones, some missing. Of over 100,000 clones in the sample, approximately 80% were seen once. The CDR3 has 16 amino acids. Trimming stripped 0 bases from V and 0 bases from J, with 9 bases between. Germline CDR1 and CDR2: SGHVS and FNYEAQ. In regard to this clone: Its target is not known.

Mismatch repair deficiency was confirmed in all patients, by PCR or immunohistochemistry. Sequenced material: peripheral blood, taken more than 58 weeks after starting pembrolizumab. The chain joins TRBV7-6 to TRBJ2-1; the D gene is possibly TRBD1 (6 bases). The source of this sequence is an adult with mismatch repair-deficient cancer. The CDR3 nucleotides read TGTGCCAGCAGCTTAGCAGACAGGAGCTCCTACAATGAGCAGTTCTTC. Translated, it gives CASSLADRSSYNEQFF.